The 26 T cell receptor beta chains reported below all come from one sample, sequenced in a study of shared clonotypes between healthy human individuals. Positive CCR7 selection of CD45RO-negative cells yielded the naive CD8 cells, and terminally differentiated effector memory CD45RA+ cells were excluded. TCRdb keeps only in-frame clones here, not all; method: immunoSEQ multiplex PCR. The table records more than 2 million clones, over 85% of them present only once. The sequenced sample was naive CD8+ T cells from PBMCs. The source of these receptors is a man younger than 35 in good health. Some clones in this sample may be carry-over from other donors' samples.

The chain uses TRBV29-1 and TRBJ2-5, with a tentative D call TRBD1 (6 bases). The DNA end is more similar to TRBJ2-7, so the J call may be wrong. CDR1 and CDR2 (germline): SQVTM, ANQGSEA. The CDR3 loop spans 12 amino acids. CDR3 sequence reads: CSVWTAPYEQYF. The CDR3 region has the DNA TGCAGCGTCTGGACAGCGCCGTACGAGCAGTACTTC.

This chain joins TRBV29-1 and TRBJ2-5, with 7 nucleotides matching TRBD2. The CDR3 contains 12 residues. Germline CDR1 is SQVTM and CDR2 is ANQGSEA. The V and J ends lost 4 bases and 5 bases, in that order; junction bases with no gene match: 4. The CDR3 reads CSVVKGGETQYF. The CDR3, as DNA: TGCAGCGTTGTTAAGGGAGGGGAGACCCAGTACTTC.

Concerning this clone: Other DNA sequences from this sample encode an identical CDR3 as well. The CDR3 region has the DNA TGTGCCAGCAGTTACTCGGAGGACCAGCCCCAGCATTTT. Amino acid sequence: CASSYSEDQPQHF. The chain employs TRBV6-5 and TRBJ1-5; no clear D. CDR1 is MNHEY, CDR2 SVGAGI, per germline. The CDR3 contains 13 residues. With 0 bases removed from V and 7 bases from J, the gap between germline ends came to 7 bases.

V and J are TRBV4-3 and TRBJ1-1, with D unresolved. Trimming cost V 1 base and J 4 bases, with 16 bases left between them. The CDR3 covers 16 residues. The germline V gene has CDR1 LGHNA and CDR2 YSLEER. CDR3 residues: CASSQGSTFEGTEAFF. DNA for the CDR3: TGCGCCAGCAGCCAAGGATCTACGTTTGAGGGCACTGAAGCTTTCTTT.

The V call is TRBV18, the J call TRBJ2-3; maybe TRBD1 (6 bases). V lost 1 base and J lost 6, with 14 bases in between. The CDR3 has 15 amino acids. The V gene's germline CDR1 is KGHSH and CDR2 LQKENI. DNA for the CDR3: TGTGCCAGCTCACCACGCCGGGACACGGGCGATACGCAGTATTTT. This sequence encodes CASSPRRDTGDTQYF.

The table lists this clone with a count of one. This chain uses TRBV19 with TRBJ2-7; 9 bases agree with TRBD1. CDR1 and CDR2 (germline): LNHDA, SQIVND (reference sequence). CDR3 length equals 15 residues. The V and J ends lost 2 bases and 3 bases, in that order; junction bases with no gene match: 5. CDR3 residues: CASSISRTGDYEQYF. The CDR3 bases are TGTGCCAGTAGTATATCCCGGACAGGGGACTACGAGCAGTACTTC.

The V gene is TRBV6-5, the J gene TRBJ1-2, with D possibly being TRBD1 (6 bases). V shed 11 bases and J shed 4 bases, with 11 bases lying between them. CDR3 size: 11 residues. Germline CDR1 reads MNHEY; CDR2 reads SVGAGI. The DNA for the CDR3 is TGTGCCTCCGGACAGCCCTATGGCTACACCTTC. Protein sequence: CASGQPYGYTF.

The chain employs TRBV28 and TRBJ2-6, with D uncertain. From germline, CDR1 is MDHEN and CDR2 SYDVKM. The germline V and J ends were trimmed by 6 bases and 0 bases, with 6 bases remaining between them. There are 14 residues in the CDR3. The CDR3 DNA reads TGTGCCAGCAGCCGCCTCTCTGGGGCCAACGTCCTGACTTTC. Translated, it gives CASSRLSGANVLTF.

The chain joins TRBV10-2 to TRBJ2-7; weak D call: TRBD2 (6 bases). Trimming removed 8 bases at V and 2 bases at J, with 19 bases between. The CDR3 spans 15 residues. Germline CDR1 is WSHSY and CDR2 is SAAADI. The CDR3 here is CASQFRGSGTYEQYF. CDR3 sequence (DNA): TGCGCCAGCCAATTCCGGGGGAGCGGAACCTACGAGCAGTACTTC.

The chain combines TRBV13 with TRBJ1-2; 8 bases are shared with TRBD1. Germline V lookup: CDR1 PRHDT, CDR2 FYEKMQ (reference sequence). Trimming took 5 bases from V and 8 from J; bases not matched to a gene: 10. The CDR3 length is 14 residues. The CDR3 protein is CASSPLGQGGGYTF. The CDR3 nucleotides read TGTGCCAGCAGCCCTCTAGGACAGGGAGGAGGCTACACCTTC. Full variable domain (outside the CDR3, taken from reference TRBV13 and TRBJ1-2): AAGVIQSPRHLIKEKRETATLKCYPIPRHDTVYWYQQGPGQDPQFLISFYEKMQSDKGSIPDRFSAQQFSDYHSELNMSSLELGDSALYFCASSPLGQGGGYTFGSGTRLTVV.

The V gene is TRBV6-5, the J gene TRBJ2-3; possibly TRBD2 for D (5 bases). The V gene's germline CDR1 is MNHEY and CDR2 SVGAGI. V lost 6 bases, J lost 5 bases, and 18 bases lay in between. The CDR3 totals 15 residues. The CDR3 protein is CASRPAEGLLDTQYF. CDR3 sequence (DNA): TGTGCCAGCAGACCCGCCGAGGGCCTCTTAGATACGCAGTATTTT.

The J gene is TRBJ2-3, the V gene TRBV7-9; D assignment may be TRBD1 or TRBD2 (5 bases each). CDR3 length equals 12 residues. Trimming took off 0 bases at V and 11 bases at J, with 9 bases between the two ends. Germline CDR1 is SEHNR and CDR2 is FQNEAQ (reference sequence). Written as DNA, the CDR3 is TGTGCCAGCAGCTTAGCCTGGGACCGGCAGTATTTT. It yields the protein CASSLAWDRQYF. The variable domain in full, with the rest retrieved from reference TRBV7-9 and TRBJ2-3, is DTGVSQNPRHKITKRGQNVTFRCDPISEHNRLYWYRQTLGQGPEFLTYFQNEAQLEKSRLLSDRFSAERPKGSFSTLEIQRTEQGDSAMYLCASSLAWDRQYFGPGTRLTVL.

The chain carries TRBV6-1 and TRBJ1-3; D unclear. The CDR3 is 10 residues long. The ends were cut back, 10 bases at V and 4 bases at J, with 5 bases in the middle. Germline loops: CDR1 MNHNS, CDR2 SASEGT. The CDR3 reads CATLGNTIYF. The CDR3 coding sequence is TGTGCCACCCTCGGAAACACCATATATTTT.

Comments on this clone: Additional DNA sequences in this sample encode the identical CDR3. CDR3 region: CASRPTGGETQYF. CDR3 sequence (DNA): TGTGCCAGCAGGCCAACAGGGGGAGAGACCCAGTACTTC. The chain carries TRBV28 and TRBJ2-5; 8 bases line up with TRBD1. The CDR3 is 13 residues long. CDR1 and CDR2 (germline): MDHEN, SYDVKM. V was clipped by 6 bases and J by 4 bases; unmatched bases: 4.

Concerning this clone: The sample carries other DNA sequences with the same CDR3. The rearrangement uses TRBV9 and TRBJ1-3; tentatively, D is TRBD1 (5 bases). This CDR3 is built from 15 residues. V lost 0 bases and J 3 bases, leaving 10 bases between the germline ends. Germline loops: CDR1 SGDLS, CDR2 YYNGEE. Here the CDR3 reads CASSVGGGVGNTIYF. The CDR3 DNA reads as TGTGCCAGCAGCGTAGGTGGGGGAGTTGGAAACACCATATATTTT.

The V and J genes are TRBV28 and TRBJ2-7, with a possible D match to TRBD1 (6 bases). CDR3 length: 15 amino acids. Trimming pared 5 bases from V and 6 bases from J, leaving 20 bases between. Germline values: CDR1 MDHEN, CDR2 SYDVKM. For the CDR3, the DNA is TGTGCCAGCAGTCCGTGGACAGATAAAATGGGCGAGCAGTACTTC. Its protein product is CASSPWTDKMGEQYF.

This chain joins TRBV13 and TRBJ1-4; 9 bases map to TRBD1. Trimming took 5 bases from V and 10 from J; bases not matched to a gene: 11. The length of the CDR3 is 15 residues. Looked up from germline, CDR1 is PRHDT and CDR2 is FYEKMQ (reference sequence). Here the CDR3 reads CASSPNRGRVGKLFF. CDR3 in DNA: TGTGCCAGCAGCCCCAACAGGGGGCGCGTTGGAAAACTGTTTTTT. Full variable domain (missing parts from reference TRBV13 and TRBJ1-4): AAGVIQSPRHLIKEKRETATLKCYPIPRHDTVYWYQQGPGQDPQFLISFYEKMQSDKGSIPDRFSAQQFSDYHSELNMSSLELGDSALYFCASSPNRGRVGKLFFGSGTQLSVL.

Notes on this clone: Other DNA sequences in this sample translate to the same CDR3. The chain carries TRBV18 and TRBJ2-7; 8 positions match TRBD1. The CDR3 is 15 residues long. The germline V gene has CDR1 KGHSH and CDR2 LQKENI. With V trimmed by 3 bases and J by 2 bases, 6 bases remained unmatched. The CDR3 reads CASSPPGQVTYEQYF. The CDR3 region has the DNA TGTGCCAGCTCACCTCCGGGACAGGTAACCTACGAGCAGTACTTC.

This chain connects TRBV4-3 to TRBJ2-7, with 7 bases identical to TRBD2. The CDR3 contains 15 residues. CDR1 is LGHNA and CDR2 is YSLEER in the germline V gene. The J segment lost 5 bases and the V segment lost 2 bases, leaving 9 bases of the junction unmatched. The CDR3 DNA reads as TGCGCCAGCAGCCAATACCTAGACGGGAGGAACGAGCAGTACTTC. Its protein is CASSQYLDGRNEQYF.

V usage is TRBV2 and J usage is TRBJ2-1, with 8 bases lining up with TRBD2. V was pared by 5 bases and J by 2 bases, with 5 bases of the junction left unmatched. The CDR3 length is 15 residues. CDR1 and CDR2 (germline): SNHLY, FYNNEI. In nucleotides, the CDR3 is TGTGCCAGCAGTCTTCTAGCGGGCACCTACAATGAGCAGTTCTTC. Protein product: CASSLLAGTYNEQFF.

This clone was seen a single time. The chain carries TRBV9 and TRBJ2-1, with TRBD2 matching 9 bases. CDR3 length equals 17 residues. V dropped 1 base and J dropped 0; count of bases not matched to a gene: 5. From germline, CDR1 is SGDLS and CDR2 YYNGEE. The CDR3 sequence: CASSVSPTSGSYNEQFF. For the CDR3, the DNA is TGTGCCAGCAGCGTATCCCCGACTAGCGGCTCCTACAATGAGCAGTTCTTC.

This sequence joins TRBV7-9 and TRBJ2-1; the D gene could be TRBD1 or TRBD2 (6 bases each). The ends were cut back, 0 bases at V and 4 bases at J, with 10 bases in the middle. Germline V gene lookup returns CDR1 SEHNR and CDR2 FQNEAQ (reference sequence). The CDR3 covers 15 residues. Written as DNA, the CDR3 is TGTGCCAGCAGCTTAGCCTGGGGGGCTTACAATGAGCAGTTCTTC. The encoded protein is CASSLAWGAYNEQFF.

Concerning this clone: The same CDR3 is also encoded by other DNA sequences in this sample. V gene TRBV7-2 combines with J gene TRBJ2-1; TRBD1 matches at 7 bases. The germline V gene has CDR1 SGHTA and CDR2 FQGNSA. The CDR3 spans 15 residues. The J segment lost 3 bases and the V segment lost 1 base, leaving 3 bases of the junction unmatched. The CDR3 DNA follows: TGTGCCAGCAGCTTAGTCAGGGGGAGCTACAATGAGCAGTTCTTC. This sequence encodes CASSLVRGSYNEQFF.

This chain connects TRBV9 to TRBJ2-1; 11 bases match TRBD2. V was clipped by 0 bases and J by 0 bases; unmatched bases: 11. This CDR3 is built from 20 residues. Germline CDR1 and CDR2: SGDLS and YYNGEE. CDR3 nucleotide sequence: TGTGCCAGCAGCGTAGGCGGAATGGGACTAGCGGCCCCCTCCTACAATGAGCAGTTCTTC. This codes for CASSVGGMGLAAPSYNEQFF.

The V call is TRBV28, the J call TRBJ2-7; D perhaps matches TRBD1 (6 bases). Germline lookup yields CDR1 MDHEN and CDR2 SYDVKM. CDR3 size: 14 residues. Between the trimmed V and J ends, which lost 3 bases and 2 bases, there was a span of 11 bases. The CDR3 spells CASSFGTWTYEQYF. In DNA, the CDR3 is TGTGCCAGCAGTTTCGGGACATGGACCTACGAGCAGTACTTC.

Notes on this clone: Other DNA sequences in this specimen translate into the identical CDR3. V and J are TRBV4-1 and TRBJ2-7, with a tentative D call TRBD1 (5 bases). The CDR3 is 16 amino acids. The V and J ends lost 0 bases and 1 base respectively, with 13 bases between them. Germline loops: CDR1 MGHRA, CDR2 YSYEKL. As DNA, the CDR3 is TGCGCCAGCAGCCAAGATTTGACAGTTCTGTCCTACGAGCAGTACTTC. It translates to CASSQDLTVLSYEQYF.